These 9 T cell receptor beta chains originate from one sample sequenced in a study of T cells in Graves' hyperthyroidism and ophthalmopathy. Using RNA transcripts as the source, TCR beta CDR3 regions were amplified. The HTBI set primed first-round TCR CDR3 RT-PCR. TCRdb re-analysed the multiplex PCR reads in MiXCR, keeping a single row per CDR3 protein. The sample includes 500,000 to 600,000 distinct CDR3 sequences, 35% to 55% of them seen just once. The sample consisted of peripheral blood or thyroid tissue (not recorded which). Receptors originate from a woman in her late teens or twenties with Graves' hyperthyroidism.

This clonotype was recorded once. The CDR3 sequence: CATSDPRGYGYTF. Here the CDR3 DNA reads TGTGCCACCAGTGACCCTCGGGGGTATGGCTACACCTTC. This chain joins TRBV24-1 and TRBJ1-2; the D gene is possibly TRBD1 (5 bases). Germline-derived CDR1 and CDR2 are KGHDR and SFDVKD. With 4 bases removed from V and 5 bases from J, the gap between germline ends came to 10 bases. There are 13 residues in the CDR3.

The chain combines TRBV19 with TRBJ2-7; perhaps TRBD1 as D (6 bases). The CDR3 has 14 amino acids. Germline CDR1 and CDR2: LNHDA and SQIVND (reference sequence). Trimming shortened V by 6 bases and J by 0 bases, and 12 bases separated the two germline ends. The CDR3: CASRVDSGSYEQYF. The CDR3 nucleotides read TGTGCCAGTAGGGTGGACAGTGGCTCCTACGAGCAGTACTTC. Variable domain in full (rest from reference TRBV19 and TRBJ2-7): DGGITQSPKYLFRKEGQNVTLSCEQNLNHDAMYWYRQDPGQGLRLIYYSQIVNDFQKGDIAEGYSVSREKKESFPLTVTSAQKNPTAFYLCASRVDSGSYEQYFGPGTRLTVT.

The chain recombines TRBV12-3 or TRBV12-4 with TRBJ2-5; 10 bases are a match to TRBD1. The CDR3 covers 15 residues. J gave up 4 bases and V 6 bases, and 8 bases lay outside the gene matches. DNA of the CDR3: TGTGCCAGCAGCCCCCCCCGGACAGGGGGAGAGACCCAGTACTTC. This codes for CASSPPRTGGETQYF.

This clonotype was observed many times. J is TRBJ1-1 and V is TRBV20-1; weak D call: TRBD1 (6 bases). V was clipped by 4 bases and J by 0 bases, with 6 bases between them. Germline V lookup: CDR1 DFQATT, CDR2 SNEGSKA (reference sequence). The CDR3 runs to 12 residues. The CDR3 DNA is TGCAGTGCTACAGGGGTGAACACTGAAGCTTTCTTT. Translation: CSATGVNTEAFF.

This clonotype was picked up a small number of times. A read error may explain this, as a much larger clone is one base away. The chain carries TRBV5-1 and TRBJ2-5; TRBD2 is a possible D gene (5 bases). There are 14 residues in the CDR3. The V end was cut by 4 bases, the J end by 4 bases, with 14 bases between. Germline V gives CDR1 SGHRS, CDR2 YFSETQ. CDR3 residues: CASSHEAVGETQYF. CDR3 DNA: TGCGCCAGCAGCCACGAAGCGGTGGGAGAGACCCAGTACTTC.

The genes are TRBV20-1 and TRBJ1-2; 7 positions agree with TRBD1. The ends lost 4 bases at V and 3 bases at J; junction bases unmatched: 2. In germline, CDR1 is DFQATT, CDR2 SNEGSKA (reference sequence). CDR3 size: 12 residues. CDR3 in DNA: TGCAGTGCTAAGGGGGCGGACTATGGCTACACCTTC. Protein: CSAKGADYGYTF.

The table lists this clonotype with a count of one. This may arise from a read error, as a much more abundant clone is one base away. The chain has TRBV29-1 and TRBJ1-1, with 7 bases identical to TRBD1. The germline V gene has CDR1 SQVTM and CDR2 ANQGSEA. The CDR3 is 13 residues long. The CDR3 reads CSVDREVDTEAFF. The CDR3 nucleotides read TGCAGTGTCGACAGGGAGGTTGACACTGAAGCTTTCTTT.

This clonotype was counted at least ten times. The chain is built from TRBV7-2 and TRBJ2-2, with 7 bases identical to TRBD2. The J segment lost 6 bases and the V segment lost 5 bases, leaving 3 bases of the junction unmatched. There are 13 residues in the CDR3. Germline assignment: CDR1 SGHTA and CDR2 FQGNSA. CDR3 loop: CASSPREAGELFF. CDR3 nucleotides: TGTGCCAGCAGCCCACGGGAGGCCGGGGAGCTGTTTTTT.

In the case of this clonotype: The junction departs from the called germline gene at one end, perhaps through a read error. V and J are TRBV27 and TRBJ2-7; D remains ambiguous. CDR3 length equals 13 residues. Germline assignment: CDR1 MNHEY and CDR2 SMNVEV (reference sequence). The chain's CDR3 is CASSLQSSCEQYF. For the CDR3, the DNA is TGTGCCAGCAGTTTGCAGAGCTCCTGCGAGCAGTACTTC.